One and the same sample provided the 30 T cell receptor beta chains below, sequenced in a study of OX40 agonist ivuxolimab in advanced cancers. TCRdb's table, derived via immunoSEQ multiplex PCR, lists solely in-frame clones and lacks some. Of roughly 100,000 clones listed, just under 95% are singletons. The sequencing here drew on CD4+ or CD8+ T cells sorted from blood, taken in a trial of the OX40 agonist ivuxolimab. The receptors here all came from an adult with an advanced solid tumor such as melanoma, head and neck, liver or kidney cancer.

The chain employs TRBV30 and TRBJ1-2; no firm D call. Trimming shortened V by 0 bases and J by 3 bases, and 8 bases separated the two germline ends. Germline CDR1 is GTSNPN and CDR2 is SVGIG (reference sequence). CDR3 length: 13 amino acids. The CDR3 DNA follows: TGTGCCTGGAGTGTAGGGATAGACTATGGCTACACCTTC. It codes for CAWSVGIDYGYTF.

The chain uses TRBV7-2 and TRBJ1-1, with D uncertain. The V and J ends lost 3 bases and 0 bases respectively, with 11 bases between them. The V gene's germline CDR1 is SGHTA and CDR2 FQGNSA. The CDR3 loop spans 15 amino acids. This CDR3 reads CASSFRRSMNTEAFF. In nucleotides, the CDR3 is TGTGCCAGCAGCTTCAGACGGTCCATGAACACTGAAGCTTTCTTT.

For the CDR3, the DNA is TGTGCCAGCAGCCAAGATATCGGCAGGATGAACACTGAAGCTTTCTTT. Translated, it gives CASSQDIGRMNTEAFF. This chain links TRBV4-2 with TRBJ1-1; no clear D gene. The CDR3 is 16 amino acids. V lost 0 bases to trimming and J lost 0 bases, with 11 bases between them. From germline, CDR1 is LGHNA and CDR2 YNFKEQ.

The chain uses TRBV19 and TRBJ1-2, with D possibly TRBD1 on 5 matching bases. The CDR3 loop spans 14 amino acids. Germline loops: CDR1 LNHDA, CDR2 SQIVND (reference sequence). The V end was cut by 7 bases, the J end by 4 bases, with 16 bases between. CDR3 in DNA: TGTGCCAGTAAGGGACTAGGGGACGCCTATGGCTACACCTTC. It is translated as CASKGLGDAYGYTF. Full variable domain (outside the CDR3, taken from reference TRBV19 and TRBJ1-2): DGGITQSPKYLFRKEGQNVTLSCEQNLNHDAMYWYRQDPGQGLRLIYYSQIVNDFQKGDIAEGYSVSREKKESFPLTVTSAQKNPTAFYLCASKGLGDAYGYTFGSGTRLTVV.

The chain carries TRBV11-2 and TRBJ1-2; D uncertain. CDR1 and CDR2 from the germline V gene are SGHAT and FQNNGV. The V gene lost 3 bases and the J gene lost 8 bases, with 10 bases spanning the gap. This CDR3 comprises 12 residues. The CDR3 is CASSFYKEGYTF. The CDR3 DNA reads TGTGCCAGCAGCTTCTATAAGGAGGGCTACACCTTC.

This clone was observed a handful of times. V and J are TRBV5-1 and TRBJ1-3, with 7 bases aligning to TRBD1. Germline CDR1 SGHRS, CDR2 YFSETQ. Trimming cost V 4 bases and J 0 bases; bases outside gene matches: 4. CDR3 length: 15 amino acids. This CDR3 reads CASSPGQNSGNTIYF. DNA of the CDR3: TGCGCCAGCAGCCCGGGACAGAACTCTGGAAACACCATATATTTT.

This clone was recorded once. The chain combines TRBV27 with TRBJ1-5, with D perhaps TRBD1 (6 bases). The length of the CDR3 is 14 residues. CDR1 is MNHEY and CDR2 is SMNVEV in the germline V gene (reference sequence). Trimming shortened V by 2 bases and J by 5 bases, and 10 bases separated the two germline ends. The CDR3 region has the DNA TGTGCCAGCAGTTTAAGGACAGACTATCAGCCCCAGCATTTT. This encodes CASSLRTDYQPQHF.

The V and J genes are TRBV2 and TRBJ2-1, with 11 bases identical to TRBD2. With V trimmed by 5 bases and J by 13 bases, 13 bases remained unmatched. Germline-derived CDR1 and CDR2 are SNHLY and FYNNEI. The CDR3 length is 15 residues. Here the CDR3 DNA reads TGTGCCAGCAGTACAACTAGCGGGGGAGTTCCGTTTCAGTTCTTC. Residues: CASSTTSGGVPFQFF. Filled out from reference TRBV2 and TRBJ2-1, the complete variable domain reads EPEVTQTPSHQVTQMGQEVILRCVPISNHLYFYWYRQILGQKVEFLVSFYNNEISEKSEIFDDQFSVERPDGSNFTLKIRSTKLEDSAMYFCASSTTSGGVPFQFFGPGTRLTVL.

The chain has TRBV28 and TRBJ1-5; D is possibly TRBD1 (6 bases). CDR1 is MDHEN, CDR2 SYDVKM, per germline. The CDR3 loop spans 14 amino acids. Trimming shortened V by 5 bases and J by 5 bases, and 13 bases separated the two germline ends. CDR3 residues: CASSGQLSYQPQHF. DNA of the CDR3: TGTGCCAGCAGTGGACAGTTAAGTTATCAGCCCCAGCATTTT.

This chain uses TRBV7-8 with TRBJ2-5; D remains ambiguous. Gene TRBJ2-7 matches the end of the DNA better, so the J call may be wrong. This CDR3 has 14 residues. CDR1 is SGHVS and CDR2 is FQNEAQ in the germline V gene. The CDR3 nucleotides read TGTGCCAGCAGCGAACGTTTGAGCTTCTACGAGCAGTACTTC. It yields the protein CASSERLSFYEQYF.

This chain connects TRBV10-3 to TRBJ1-2; no firm D call. Trimming removed 1 base at V and 6 bases at J, with 6 bases between. The germline gives CDR1 ENHRY, CDR2 SYGVKD. The CDR3 has 12 amino acids. In nucleotides, the CDR3 is TGTGCCATCAGTGAGTTTACAAATGGCTACACCTTC. Translation gives CAISEFTNGYTF.

The chain joins TRBV28 to TRBJ2-7; tentatively, D is TRBD2 (5 bases). Trimming shortened V by 5 bases and J by 2 bases, and 13 bases separated the two germline ends. The CDR3 is 14 amino acids. Germline CDR1 reads MDHEN; CDR2 reads SYDVKM. The CDR3 loop reads CASSQAGLPYEQYF. The CDR3 DNA is TGTGCCAGCAGTCAGGCAGGACTGCCCTACGAGCAGTACTTC. Looking up the rest from reference TRBV28 and TRBJ2-7 gives the full variable domain: DVKVTQSSRYLVKRTGEKVFLECVQDMDHENMFWYRQDPGLGLRLIYFSYDVKMKEKGDIPEGYSVSREKKERFSLILESASTNQTSMYLCASSQAGLPYEQYFGPGTRLTVT.

The rearrangement links TRBV28 to TRBJ2-7; weak D call: TRBD1 (7 bases). The CDR3 extends over 13 amino acids. From germline, CDR1 is MDHEN and CDR2 SYDVKM. V was pared by 4 bases and J by 2 bases, with 9 bases between. CDR3 region: CASSWRGPYEQYF. For the CDR3, the DNA is TGTGCCAGCAGTTGGAGGGGGCCCTACGAGCAGTACTTC.

This sequence joins TRBV28 and TRBJ2-1; no clear D. Germline V gene sequence: CDR1 MDHEN, CDR2 SYDVKM. CDR3 length equals 13 residues. With 3 bases removed from V and 0 bases from J, the gap between germline ends came to 3 bases. In nucleotides, the CDR3 is TGTGCCAGCAGTTTCGGCTCCTACAATGAGCAGTTCTTC. The encoded protein is CASSFGSYNEQFF.

The J gene is TRBJ2-3, the V gene TRBV5-1; the D is unclear. Trimming shortened V by 1 base and J by 3 bases, and 12 bases separated the two germline ends. The V gene's germline CDR1 is SGHRS and CDR2 YFSETQ. CDR3 length: 15 residues. In DNA, the CDR3 is TGCGCCAGCAGCTTGCCGGCTGGTGTAACAGATACGCAGTATTTT. Translating it yields CASSLPAGVTDTQYF.

The rearrangement links TRBV30 to TRBJ1-3, with 9 bases fitting TRBD1. Germline CDR1 is GTSNPN and CDR2 is SVGIG (reference sequence). The CDR3 runs to 16 residues. V trimming: 2 bases; J trimming: 1 base; junction bases outside the gene matches: 6. CDR3 bases: TGTGCCTGGAGTAGGGACAGGGTAATTTCTGGAAACACCATATATTTT. Protein product: CAWSRDRVISGNTIYF.

This chain connects TRBV5-4 to TRBJ2-7, with unresolved D. With 4 bases removed from V and 3 bases from J, the gap between germline ends came to 20 bases. Germline CDR1 is SGHNT and CDR2 is YYREEE (reference sequence). The CDR3 has 16 residues. CDR3 coding DNA: TGTGCCAGCAGCCGCTCCCGGGCGGAGTCTATCTACGAGCAGTACTTC. It translates to CASSRSRAESIYEQYF.

The V call is TRBV19, the J call TRBJ2-7, with TRBD1 matching 8 bases. The germline gives CDR1 LNHDA, CDR2 SQIVND (reference sequence). Unmatched junction bases numbered 7, after V lost 4 bases and J lost 5 bases. The CDR3 runs to 14 residues. The CDR3 nucleotides are TGTGCCAGTAGTAACCCAGGGGGCACGGACGAGCAGTACTTC. It is translated as CASSNPGGTDEQYF.

The genes are TRBV5-1 and TRBJ2-3; 7 bases fit TRBD2. The germline CDR1 and CDR2 sequences are SGHRS and YFSETQ. V shed 4 bases, J shed 6 bases, and the junction held 11 bases outside the gene matches. CDR3 length: 15 amino acids. The DNA of the CDR3 is TGCGCCAGCAGCCCCGGGACTATGAGCCGGGATACGCAGTATTTT. Translating it yields CASSPGTMSRDTQYF.

The chain recombines TRBV7-9 with TRBJ2-5; 10 bases are shared with TRBD1. The V and J ends lost 3 bases and 2 bases, in that order; junction bases with no gene match: 0. Germline V CDR1 and CDR2: SEHNR, FQNEAQ (reference sequence). This CDR3 is 14 amino acids long. The chain's CDR3 is CASSLDRGQETQYF. CDR3 DNA sequence: TGTGCCAGCAGCTTGGACAGGGGGCAAGAGACCCAGTACTTC. Together with reference TRBV7-9 and TRBJ2-5, the CDR3 gives the full variable domain: DTGVSQNPRHKITKRGQNVTFRCDPISEHNRLYWYRQTLGQGPEFLTYFQNEAQLEKSRLLSDRFSAERPKGSFSTLEIQRTEQGDSAMYLCASSLDRGQETQYFGPGTRLLVL.

The V and J genes are TRBV6-1 and TRBJ2-4, with D possibly TRBD1 on 5 matching bases. The V and J ends lost 7 bases and 0 bases respectively, with 10 bases between them. Germline CDR1 MNHNS, CDR2 SASEGT. The CDR3 is 14 residues long. The CDR3 protein is CASKTVLAKNIQYF. In DNA form, the CDR3 reads TGTGCCAGCAAGACAGTCCTAGCCAAAAACATTCAGTACTTC.

Note on this clone: A junction boundary mismatches the germline segment, possibly from a read error. The chain links TRBV6-4 to TRBJ2-7, with D possibly matching TRBD2 (6 bases). The CDR3 consists of 17 residues. CDR1 is MRHNA and CDR2 is SNTAGT in the germline V gene. CDR3 sequence reads: CASSYSSRGVSSYEQYF. In DNA form, the CDR3 reads TGTGCCAGCAGTTACTCGAGTCGCGGGGTTAGCTCCTACGAGCAGTACTTC.

This chain uses TRBV5-1 with TRBJ1-1, with D possibly being TRBD1 (5 bases). The CDR3 loop spans 21 amino acids. CDR1 SGHRS and CDR2 YFSETQ come from the germline V gene. Trimming left V 3 bases short and J 0 bases short, with 30 bases between. The CDR3 nucleotides read TGCGCCAGCAGCTCTCTACTCAAACACGGGGCGGTTCGGAGTGTGAACACTGAAGCTTTCTTT. Its translation: CASSSLLKHGAVRSVNTEAFF.

J is TRBJ1-1 and V is TRBV5-1; possible D gene TRBD1, 5 bases. V lost 2 bases to trimming and J lost 4 bases, with 12 bases between them. The CDR3 is 14 residues long. Germline CDR1 and CDR2: SGHRS and YFSETQ. The CDR3 loop is CASSLGTALTEAFF. The CDR3 DNA reads TGCGCCAGCAGCTTAGGGACCGCACTCACTGAAGCTTTCTTT.

This chain joins TRBV9 and TRBJ2-3; no definite D call. Trimming cost V 3 bases and J 0 bases, with 8 bases left between them. Germline CDR1 reads SGDLS; CDR2 reads YYNGEE. The CDR3 contains 14 residues. CDR3 DNA: TGTGCCAGCAGCGAATCGCCTAGCACAGATACGCAGTATTTT. Its translation: CASSESPSTDTQYF.

The V and J genes are TRBV21-1 and TRBJ1-3; the D segment call TRBD1 is taken from the table without a DNA check. TRBV21-1 is classified as a pseudogene. This CDR3 region has 15 residues. The CDR3 sequence: CASSVQSSSGNTIYF. The CDR3 bases are TGTGCCAGCAGCGTGCAGTCCAGCTCTGGAAACACCATATATTTT.

The rearrangement joins TRBV6-6 to TRBJ2-7; possibly TRBD2 for D (5 bases). V was clipped by 2 bases and J by 7 bases, with 15 bases between them. The germline V gene encodes CDR1 MNHNY and CDR2 SVGAGI (reference sequence). This CDR3 spans 14 amino acids. CDR3 residues: CASSYTGATGEQYF. The CDR3 DNA reads as TGTGCCAGCAGTTACACCGGTGCTACGGGGGAGCAGTACTTC.

This sequence joins TRBV7-3 and TRBJ2-5; D gene ambiguous. There are 13 residues in the CDR3. Per the germline V gene, CDR1 is SGHTA and CDR2 is FQGTGA. V gave up 5 bases and J gave up 1 base, with 8 bases separating them. The CDR3 region is CASSPAFQETQYF. The CDR3 region has the DNA TGTGCCAGCAGCCCCGCCTTCCAAGAGACCCAGTACTTC.

The chain joins TRBV2 to TRBJ1-1, with D possibly matching TRBD1 (5 bases). Trimming took off 6 bases at V and 3 bases at J, with 8 bases between the two ends. CDR3 length: 12 residues. In germline, CDR1 is SNHLY, CDR2 FYNNEI. The CDR3 loop is CASRGDHTEAFF. CDR3 in DNA: TGTGCCAGCAGAGGGGATCACACTGAAGCTTTCTTT.

The chain joins TRBV7-3 to TRBJ2-4, with 12 bases matching TRBD2. Germline V lookup: CDR1 SGHTA, CDR2 FQGTGA. Losses at the gene ends were 5 bases for V and 8 bases for J; bases not matched to a gene: 10. CDR3 length: 16 residues. The CDR3 reads CASSTSGLAGGDIQYF. DNA for the CDR3: TGTGCCAGCAGCACATCGGGACTAGCGGGTGGGGACATTCAGTACTTC.